This T cell receptor (beta chain) comes out of a study of blood T cell repertoires in COVID-19. Study background: COVID-19 samples from acute and convalescent phases originated in the United States, Italy and Spain. Nucleic acid was either cDNA or gDNA, and it came from T cells, B-cell-depleted T cells, or PBMCs.

Original processing notes: Amplification with reference gene primers provided the estimates of nucleated cell counts. Sequencing used immunoSEQ multiplex PCR; TCRdb keeps in-frame clones, though not all of them. V and J calls and clone size follow that table, whereas D and trimming were derived from the DNA. The profile covers more than 95,000 clones, with over 70% appearing a single time and approximately 15% taken by the ten largest. The V gene end was trimmed by 5 bases and the J gene end by 3 bases; junction bases not matched to a gene: 4. The CDR3 totals 13 residues. CDR1 and CDR2 from the germline V gene are GTSNPN and SVGIG (reference sequence).

This sequence joins TRBV30 and TRBJ1-1, with 9 bases aligning to TRBD1. This clonotype was sampled from a man aged 45-65 years with acute or convalescent COVID-19. Specimen: peripheral blood. CDR3: CAWYRGRDTEAFF. The CDR3, as DNA: TGTGCCTGGTACAGGGGGCGGGACACTGAAGCTTTCTTT. The variable domain in full, completed from reference TRBV30 and TRBJ1-1, reads SQTIHQWPATLVQPVGSPLSLECTVEGTSNPNLYWYRQAAGRGLQLLFYSVGIGQISSEVPQNLSASRPQDRQFILSSKKLLLSDSGFYLCAWYRGRDTEAFFGQGTRLTVV.